This T cell receptor (beta chain) was captured by sequencing in a study of cytomegalovirus exposure and HLA in healthy donors. General study results and limits: A later analysis found most CMV-associated TCR beta chains apparently HLA-restricted.

Trimming left V 3 bases short and J 4 bases short, with 5 bases between. The CDR3 totals 12 residues. Germline CDR1 reads SGHDT; CDR2 reads YYEEEE. PCR employed 60 Vbeta and 13 Jbeta primers. Sequencing used immunoSEQ multiplex PCR; TCRdb keeps in-frame clones, though not all of them. The table has roughly 120,000 clones, more than 80% seen once. In the case of this clone: The antigen is unknown.

Sequenced material: PBMCs. V usage is TRBV5-6 and J usage is TRBJ1-5; unclear D gene. This sequence was found in a male donor in good health and CMV-seronegative. The CDR3: CASSSVNQPQHF. The CDR3 DNA is TGTGCCAGCAGCTCTGTAAATCAGCCCCAGCATTTT.